These 32 T cell receptor beta chains share one sample of origin, sequenced in a study of ipilimumab plus nivolumab after autologous stem cell transplantation. Here immunoSEQ multiplex PCR was the method, and the copy in TCRdb shows in-frame clones only, minus some. The data contain roughly 86,000 clones, about 83% of them singletons. Specimen: PBMCs, collected in a trial of ipilimumab plus nivolumab as post-transplant consolidation. These receptors came from a male donor with diffuse large B-cell lymphoma.

The CDR3 DNA is TGTGCCACCAGCAGAGATCGGGAGGGGAACACTGAAGCTTTCTTT. Its protein is CATSRDREGNTEAFF. V is TRBV15 and J is TRBJ1-1, with D uncertain. The CDR3 length is 15 residues. The germline V and J ends were trimmed by 0 bases and 1 base, with 9 bases remaining between them. Germline lookup yields CDR1 LNHNV and CDR2 YYDKDF (reference sequence).

This chain connects TRBV9 to TRBJ2-4; D call uncertain. Trimming removed 2 bases from V and 0 bases from J, with 3 bases in between. The CDR3 consists of 13 residues. Germline values: CDR1 SGDLS, CDR2 YYNGEE. CDR3 loop: CASSVGAKNIQYF. The CDR3 nucleotides are TGTGCCAGCAGCGTTGGAGCCAAAAACATTCAGTACTTC.

The chain joins TRBV19 to TRBJ2-1; no clear D. Trimming stripped 7 bases from V and 7 bases from J, with 20 bases between. In germline, CDR1 is LNHDA, CDR2 SQIVND (reference sequence). CDR3 length equals 15 residues. The CDR3 loop reads CASKGLGPQKNEQFF. For the CDR3, the DNA is TGTGCCAGTAAAGGTCTGGGTCCACAAAAGAATGAGCAGTTCTTC.

The CDR3 DNA reads as TGTGCCAGCAGTTATATGGGACAGGGGAGCGAGCAGTACTTC. Amino acid sequence: CASSYMGQGSEQYF. This chain connects TRBV6-6 to TRBJ2-7, with 10 bases identical to TRBD1. The germline V gene encodes CDR1 MNHNY and CDR2 SVGAGI (reference sequence). This CDR3 contains 14 residues. V shed 3 bases and J 6 bases; nucleotides not matched to a gene: 5.

CDR3 DNA: TGTGCCAGCAGTGGGACGGCAGAGGGGACCCAGTACTTC. Its protein product is CASSGTAEGTQYF. The rearrangement uses TRBV2 and TRBJ2-5, with D perhaps TRBD2 (5 bases). Germline lookup yields CDR1 SNHLY and CDR2 FYNNEI. The V end was cut by 4 bases, the J end by 7 bases, with 13 bases between. The CDR3 loop spans 13 amino acids.

The chain links TRBV5-4 to TRBJ2-5, with 7 positions matching TRBD1. The CDR3 is 15 amino acids. The J segment lost 4 bases and the V segment lost 2 bases, leaving 8 bases of the junction unmatched. Germline V lookup: CDR1 SGHNT, CDR2 YYREEE (reference sequence). In nucleotides, the CDR3 is TGTGCCAGCAGCTTACAGGGGCCTAGCAGAGAGACCCAGTACTTC. As protein: CASSLQGPSRETQYF.

This sequence joins TRBV6-5 and TRBJ1-1; no definite D call. V lost 7 bases and J 6 bases, leaving 15 bases between the germline ends. Per germline, CDR1 MNHEY and CDR2 SVGAGI. The CDR3 totals 13 residues. DNA for the CDR3: TGTGCCAGCAACCCGCACAACGTCCCTGAAGCTTTCTTT. This codes for CASNPHNVPEAFF.

The DNA of the CDR3 is TGTGCCATCAGGGGAACCACCACCTACGAGCAGTACTTC. Amino acid sequence: CAIRGTTTYEQYF. This chain uses TRBV10-3 with TRBJ2-7; D is unclear. V was cut by 6 bases and J by 2 bases, with 11 bases left in between. This CDR3 is 13 amino acids long. CDR1 is ENHRY, CDR2 SYGVKD, per germline.

V is TRBV5-1 and J is TRBJ2-3; 9 bases are shared with TRBD2. The ends lost 7 bases at V and 1 base at J; junction bases unmatched: 4. The CDR3 has 14 amino acids. Germline lookup yields CDR1 SGHRS and CDR2 YFSETQ. CDR3 sequence reads: CASGWTSGTDTQYF. CDR3 bases: TGCGCCAGCGGATGGACTAGCGGCACAGATACGCAGTATTTT.

With respect to this clone: The same CDR3 arises from other DNA sequences in this sample as well. The rearrangement links TRBV2 to TRBJ2-1, with TRBD1 as a possible D gene (6 bases). This CDR3 has 15 amino acids. Trimming took off 4 bases at V and 0 bases at J, with 10 bases between the two ends. The V gene's germline CDR1 is SNHLY and CDR2 FYNNEI. This CDR3 is CASSVQGSSYNEQFF. The CDR3 DNA sequence: TGTGCCAGCAGTGTCCAGGGGAGCTCCTACAATGAGCAGTTCTTC.

This clone appeared a few times. This chain uses TRBV5-6 with TRBJ1-2, with a tentative D call TRBD1 (6 bases). The V end was cut by 6 bases, the J end by 0 bases, with 18 bases between. This CDR3 comprises 16 residues. Germline CDR1 reads SGHDT; CDR2 reads YYEEEE. Written as DNA, the CDR3 is TGTGCCAGCATCCGCCGGCCAGGGGCATCTAACTATGGCTACACCTTC. This encodes CASIRRPGASNYGYTF.

The chain links TRBV15 to TRBJ2-1; 7 nucleotides match TRBD1. J lost 3 bases, V lost 7 bases, and 6 bases had no gene match. The CDR3 is 14 amino acids. Germline V gene lookup returns CDR1 LNHNV and CDR2 YYDKDF (reference sequence). The CDR3 region is CATKSDRVYNEQFF. The DNA of the CDR3 is TGTGCCACCAAAAGTGACAGGGTCTACAATGAGCAGTTCTTC.

The chain combines TRBV6-5 with TRBJ1-2, with D possibly being TRBD1 (6 bases). Germline lookup yields CDR1 MNHEY and CDR2 SVGAGI. The CDR3 consists of 13 residues. V lost 6 bases and J lost 8, with 16 bases in between. The CDR3 loop reads CASSRQAGQGYTF. DNA of the CDR3: TGTGCCAGCAGCAGACAGGCGGGTCAGGGCTACACCTTC.

The chain couples TRBV11-2 to TRBJ1-6; D unresolved. V gave up 5 bases and J gave up 7 bases, with 12 bases separating them. The CDR3 spans 14 residues. Germline loops: CDR1 SGHAT, CDR2 FQNNGV. DNA for the CDR3: TGTGCCAGCAGCCCCCCCCACAGCAATTCACCCCTCCACTTT. Residues: CASSPPHSNSPLHF.

V usage is TRBV7-4 and J usage is TRBJ1-5, with 9 positions matching TRBD1. J was trimmed by 5 bases and V by 2 bases; bases with no gene match: 4. The CDR3 is 15 amino acids. CDR1 and CDR2 (germline): SGHVT, SQSDAQ. CDR3 nucleotides: TGTGCCAGCAGCTTATGGGGACAGGGTGATCAGCCCCAGCATTTT. It encodes CASSLWGQGDQPQHF.

Here the CDR3 DNA reads TGTGCCATCAGTGAGACCTTGGACAGAATAAAGCAGTTCTTC. Its protein product is CAISETLDRIKQFF. The chain couples TRBV10-3 to TRBJ2-1; D is perhaps TRBD1 (6 bases). The V end was cut by 2 bases, the J end by 11 bases, with 16 bases between. CDR1 is ENHRY, CDR2 SYGVKD, per germline. CDR3 size: 14 residues.

This clone was observed once. The chain joins TRBV25-1 to TRBJ2-5, with 8 bases lining up with TRBD1. The germline CDR1 and CDR2 sequences are MGHDK and SYGVNS. There are 16 residues in the CDR3. The J segment lost 1 base and the V segment lost 2 bases, leaving 6 bases of the junction unmatched. CDR3 amino acids: CASSEAGGVIQETQYF. Written as DNA, the CDR3 is TGTGCCAGCAGTGAAGCAGGGGGCGTAATCCAAGAGACCCAGTACTTC.

The V and J genes are TRBV5-4 and TRBJ2-5, with 10 nucleotides matching TRBD2. Unmatched junction bases numbered 2, after V lost 1 base and J lost 5 bases. The CDR3 length is 14 residues. The V gene's germline CDR1 is SGHNT and CDR2 YYREEE (reference sequence). CDR3: CASSLSGGAETQYF. DNA for the CDR3: TGTGCCAGCAGCTTGAGCGGGGGGGCGGAGACCCAGTACTTC.

The rearrangement joins TRBV6-6 to TRBJ1-3, with 8 positions matching TRBD1. Germline V lookup: CDR1 MNHNY, CDR2 SVGAGI (reference sequence). The CDR3 has 15 amino acids. With 6 bases clipped from V and 3 bases from J, the junction kept 7 bases outside the gene matches. The CDR3 protein is CASRQQGVVGNTIYF. CDR3 nucleotides: TGTGCCAGCAGGCAACAGGGGGTGGTTGGAAACACCATATATTTT.

DNA for the CDR3: TGTGCCAGCAGCTTAGGGTCTGGCGGGCGTAGCACAGATACGCAGTATTTT. Protein product: CASSLGSGGRSTDTQYF. V is TRBV7-9 and J is TRBJ2-3, with a weak D call TRBD2 (5 bases). The CDR3 spans 17 residues. Germline V gives CDR1 SEHNR, CDR2 FQNEAQ (reference sequence). Trimming took 1 base from V and 0 from J, leaving 14 bases between them. Looking up the rest from reference TRBV7-9 and TRBJ2-3 gives the full variable domain: DTGVSQNPRHKITKRGQNVTFRCDPISEHNRLYWYRQTLGQGPEFLTYFQNEAQLEKSRLLSDRFSAERPKGSFSTLEIQRTEQGDSAMYLCASSLGSGGRSTDTQYFGPGTRLTVL.

V and J are TRBV5-8 and TRBJ2-5; 8 bases match TRBD2. Germline V lookup: CDR1 SGHTS, CDR2 YDEGEE. Trimming at V came to 4 bases and at J to 0 bases, leaving 5 bases not matched to a gene. The length of the CDR3 is 15 residues. The CDR3 loop is CASSRSGEYQETQYF. In DNA form, the CDR3 reads TGTGCCAGCAGCCGTAGCGGGGAGTACCAAGAGACCCAGTACTTC.

V and J are TRBV18 and TRBJ2-7, with 8 bases fitting TRBD1. The CDR3 runs 15 residues. CDR1 KGHSH and CDR2 LQKENI come from the germline V gene. V dropped 2 bases and J dropped 2; count of bases not matched to a gene: 5. The CDR3 region has the DNA TGTGCCAGCTCACCAACGGGGACAGGCCCCTACGAGCAGTACTTC. It codes for CASSPTGTGPYEQYF.

J is TRBJ2-1 and V is TRBV5-1, with a possible D match to TRBD1 (6 bases). Trimming pared 0 bases from V and 2 bases from J, leaving 12 bases between. Per the germline V gene, CDR1 is SGHRS and CDR2 is YFSETQ. CDR3 size: 16 residues. The CDR3 DNA reads TGCGCCAGCAGCTTGGTGCGGACAGCCGCCTACAATGAGCAGTTCTTC. It specifies CASSLVRTAAYNEQFF. Variable domain in full (rest from reference TRBV5-1 and TRBJ2-1): KAGVTQTPRYLIKTRGQQVTLSCSPISGHRSVSWYQQTPGQGLQFLFEYFSETQRNKGNFPGRFSGRQFSNSRSEMNVSTLELGDSALYLCASSLVRTAAYNEQFFGPGTRLTVL.

CDR3 DNA: TGTGCCAGCAGTCTAAAACAGGGGAGCACTTCACCCCTCCACTTT. It translates to CASSLKQGSTSPLHF. The V and J genes are TRBV5-4 and TRBJ1-6, with 7 bases lining up with TRBD1. The CDR3 sequence is 15 residues long. V was clipped by 5 bases and J by 9 bases; unmatched bases: 11. Germline lookup yields CDR1 SGHNT and CDR2 YYREEE (reference sequence).

J is TRBJ2-7 and V is TRBV11-3, with 7 bases matching TRBD1. V trimming: 5 bases; J trimming: 5 bases; junction bases outside the gene matches: 6. Germline lookup yields CDR1 SGHNT and CDR2 YENEEA. The length of the CDR3 is 13 residues. CDR3 protein: CASSSQQGNEQYF. For the CDR3, the DNA is TGTGCCAGCAGCAGCCAACAGGGGAACGAGCAGTACTTC. Variable domain in full (rest from reference TRBV11-3 and TRBJ2-7): EAGVVQSPRYKIIEKKQPVAFWCNPISGHNTLYWYLQNLGQGPELLIRYENEEAVDDSQLPKDRFSAERLKGVDSTLKIQPAELGDSAVYLCASSSQQGNEQYFGPGTRLTVT.

This clone was seen just once. V and J are TRBV6-5 and TRBJ2-4, with D maybe TRBD1 (5 bases). The length of the CDR3 is 16 residues. V shed 6 bases and J shed 0 bases, with 15 bases lying between them. CDR1 is MNHEY and CDR2 is SVGAGI in the germline V gene. CDR3 in DNA: TGTGCCAGCAGGTACAGGTGCAGACTAGCCAAAAACATTCAGTACTTC. This encodes CASRYRCRLAKNIQYF.

The chain couples TRBV6-5 to TRBJ1-2, with TRBD1 identical over 9 bases. This CDR3 is built from 13 residues. CDR1 is MNHEY and CDR2 is SVGAGI in the germline V gene. V shed 7 bases and J 4 bases; nucleotides not matched to a gene: 4. The CDR3 spells CASTWDRAYGYTF. In DNA form, the CDR3 reads TGTGCCAGCACTTGGGACAGGGCCTATGGCTACACCTTC.

This clone was detected once. The chain carries TRBV19 and TRBJ1-2; D possibly corresponds to TRBD1 (6 bases). V was pared by 5 bases and J by 4 bases, with 20 bases between. There are 16 residues in the CDR3. Per germline, CDR1 LNHDA and CDR2 SQIVND (reference sequence). CDR3 DNA sequence: TGTGCCAGTAGTTTGGACAGTCCTACTAGGTCCTATGGCTACACCTTC. Its protein product is CASSLDSPTRSYGYTF.

The genes are TRBV6-5 and TRBJ2-1; D is unresolved. Deletions cut 5 bases from V and 6 bases from J, with 14 bases between. CDR1 is MNHEY and CDR2 is SVGAGI in the germline V gene. The CDR3 has 14 amino acids. CDR3 amino acids: CASSPGPRVNEQFF. The CDR3 DNA sequence: TGTGCCAGCAGTCCCGGACCAAGAGTCAATGAGCAGTTCTTC.

The rearrangement uses TRBV19 and TRBJ2-7; D is unclear. Trimming took off 8 bases at V and 2 bases at J, with 13 bases between the two ends. This CDR3 contains 13 residues. CDR1 LNHDA and CDR2 SQIVND come from the germline V gene (reference sequence). The CDR3 sequence: CASSSRLPYEQYF. The CDR3 coding sequence is TGTGCCAGTTCCTCGCGTTTACCCTACGAGCAGTACTTC.

This clone was found once. J is TRBJ1-1 and V is TRBV7-2, with unresolved D. V was trimmed by 6 bases and J by 1 base, leaving 6 bases between them. Germline loops: CDR1 SGHTA, CDR2 FQGNSA. This CDR3 comprises 12 residues. CDR3 region: CASSQQNTEAFF. The CDR3 DNA sequence: TGTGCCAGCAGTCAACAGAACACTGAAGCTTTCTTT.

The chain is built from TRBV2 and TRBJ2-1; 12 nucleotides line up with TRBD2. Germline values: CDR1 SNHLY, CDR2 FYNNEI. Trimming at V came to 6 bases and at J to 3 bases, leaving 6 bases not matched to a gene. This CDR3 region has 16 residues. The CDR3 loop is CASRLLAGGHYNEQFF. The CDR3 region has the DNA TGTGCCAGCAGACTTCTAGCGGGGGGGCACTACAATGAGCAGTTCTTC. Full variable domain (remainder filled in from reference TRBV2 and TRBJ2-1): EPEVTQTPSHQVTQMGQEVILRCVPISNHLYFYWYRQILGQKVEFLVSFYNNEISEKSEIFDDQFSVERPDGSNFTLKIRSTKLEDSAMYFCASRLLAGGHYNEQFFGPGTRLTVL.